This entry lists 8 T cell receptor beta chains sequenced from one sample in a study of T-cell memory formation after mild COVID-19. From the 5' RACE reads, TCRdb called clonotypes with MiXCR, one entry per CDR3 protein. The table shows over 250,000 distinct CDR3 sequences, with more than 15% occurring only once. Sample: PBMCs or a T cell subset sorted from them (not recorded which). All receptors derive from a man aged 18 to 29 who had mild COVID-19 (a few samples of this study predate the infection). Cell type and time point are not known.

The chain is built from TRBV6-2 or TRBV6-3 and TRBJ1-1; perhaps TRBD1 as D (5 bases). Trimming pared 2 bases from V and 4 bases from J, leaving 8 bases between. The CDR3 spans 13 residues. Germline-derived CDR1 and CDR2 are MNHEY and SVGEGT. DNA of the CDR3: TGTGCCAGCAGTTACGACAGTTTCACTGAAGCTTTCTTT. Its protein is CASSYDSFTEAFF.

The chain links TRBV6-1 to TRBJ1-4, with TRBD1 as a possible D gene (5 bases). Germline V gene sequence: CDR1 MNHNS, CDR2 SASEGT. The CDR3 has 17 residues. The V gene lost 5 bases and the J gene lost 0 bases, with 16 bases spanning the gap. In DNA, the CDR3 is TGTGCCAGCAGTCCCAAGGTATGGGACCCAACTAATGAAAAACTGTTTTTT. Translating it yields CASSPKVWDPTNEKLFF.

V and J are TRBV12-3 or TRBV12-4 and TRBJ1-1, with unresolved D. The CDR3 has 14 amino acids. The ends were cut back, 5 bases at V and 3 bases at J, with 13 bases in the middle. CDR3 sequence reads: CASSPRFRYTEAFF. Here the CDR3 DNA reads TGTGCCAGCAGTCCCCGTTTCCGGTACACTGAAGCTTTCTTT.

This clonotype was counted at least ten times. The rearrangement joins TRBV4-1 to TRBJ1-4; D is possibly TRBD1 (5 bases). The CDR3 is 16 amino acids. Trimming took off 3 bases at V and 3 bases at J, with 14 bases between the two ends. Germline V gene sequence: CDR1 MGHRA, CDR2 YSYEKL. The CDR3 DNA sequence: TGCGCCAGCAGCCAGTCGGGGGGATGGGCTAATGAAAAACTGTTTTTT. Its protein product is CASSQSGGWANEKLFF.

The V and J genes are TRBV2 and TRBJ2-3; D gene uncertain. V was pared by 10 bases and J by 0 bases, with 14 bases between. Germline-derived CDR1 and CDR2 are SNHLY and FYNNEI. CDR3 length equals 14 residues. In DNA form, the CDR3 reads TGTGCCACCCGGACGGAGACTAGCACAGATACGCAGTATTTT. This sequence encodes CATRTETSTDTQYF.

This chain uses TRBV19 with TRBJ1-6, with 11 bases identical to TRBD1. In germline, CDR1 is LNHDA, CDR2 SQIVND (reference sequence). The ends lost 4 bases at V and 7 bases at J; junction bases unmatched: 6. This CDR3 has 16 amino acids. The CDR3 region is CASSTPWDRGNSPLHF. For the CDR3, the DNA is TGTGCCAGTAGTACTCCATGGGACAGGGGGAATTCACCCCTCCACTTT.

This clonotype was counted many times. The chain employs TRBV10-2 and TRBJ2-7; 9 bases line up with TRBD1. Per the germline V gene, CDR1 is WSHSY and CDR2 is SAAADI. J was trimmed by 6 bases and V by 8 bases; bases with no gene match: 8. There are 13 residues in the CDR3. CDR3 loop: CASSVTGGGEQYV. The CDR3 coding sequence is TGCGCCAGCTCGGTTACAGGGGGCGGCGAGCAGTACGTC.

The sample holds a few counts of this clonotype. V gene TRBV11-2 combines with J gene TRBJ2-5; 7 bases fit TRBD2. Germline V gives CDR1 SGHAT, CDR2 FQNNGV. The CDR3 is 14 residues long. The J segment lost 1 base and the V segment lost 5 bases, leaving 4 bases of the junction unmatched. CDR3 DNA: TGTGCCAGCAGCGCCTGGACTAGCCAAGAGACCCAGTACTTC. Its translation is CASSAWTSQETQYF.